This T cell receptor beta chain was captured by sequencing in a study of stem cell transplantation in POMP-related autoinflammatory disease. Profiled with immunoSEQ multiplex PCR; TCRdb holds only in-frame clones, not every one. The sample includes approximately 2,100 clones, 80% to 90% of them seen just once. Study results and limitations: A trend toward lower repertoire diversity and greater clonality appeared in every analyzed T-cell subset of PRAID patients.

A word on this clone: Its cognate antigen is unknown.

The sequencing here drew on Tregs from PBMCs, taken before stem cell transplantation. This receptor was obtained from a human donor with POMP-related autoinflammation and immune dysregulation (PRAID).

The chain's CDR3 is CASSLVADPSYTF. CDR3 nucleotides: TGTGCCAGCAGCTTAGTGGCAGACCCCAGCTACACCTTC. The V and J genes are TRBV11-2 and TRBJ1-2; D uncertain. This CDR3 is 13 amino acids long. Deletions cut 1 base from V and 9 bases from J, with 12 bases between. The V gene's germline CDR1 is SGHAT and CDR2 FQNNGV.